What follows describes a single TCR beta chain. The source of the sample is a study of blood T cell repertoires in COVID-19. Generated by immunoSEQ multiplex PCR, the TCRdb table keeps only in-frame clones and is missing some. The sample lists approximately 240,000 clones, less than 90% occurring once. Germline V gene data show CDR1 as SGHVS and CDR2 as FQNEAQ. The ends lost 1 base at V and 7 bases at J; junction bases unmatched: 15. This CDR3 spans 18 amino acids. The source material was PBMCs or T cells enriched from blood (not recorded which). This TCR came from a woman in her forties or fifties in a cohort exposed to, infected with or recovered from COVID-19 (not recorded which). The V and J genes are TRBV7-8 and TRBJ2-1, with 8 nucleotides matching TRBD1. The CDR3 sequence: CASSLGVLRGPRRNEQFF. The CDR3, as DNA: TGTGCCAGCAGCTTAGGAGTACTCAGGGGGCCGAGGAGGAATGAGCAGTTCTTC. The full variable domain, in which reference TRBV7-8 and TRBJ2-1 provide the parts outside the CDR3, is GAGVSQSPRYKVAKRGQDVALRCDPISGHVSLFWYQQALGQGPEFLTYFQNEAQLDKSGLPSDRFFAERPEGSVSTLKIQRTQQEDSAVYLCASSLGVLRGPRRNEQFFGPGTRLTVL.